The 27 T cell receptor beta chains in this list originate from one sample, sequenced in a study of blood T cells in healthy people across ages. The second PCR ran roughly 6 to 11 cycles with a sample-barcoded 5' primer and J-beta primers. TCRdb independently ran MiXCR on the 5' RACE reads; one entry per CDR3 protein. This sample carries about 580,000 distinct CDR3 sequences, more than 45% of them seen once, and the ten largest clones take about 22%. The specimen was blood. Receptor source: a man at least 80 years old in good health.

CDR3 residues: CSARDRAAYGYTF. For the CDR3, the DNA is TGCAGTGCTAGAGACAGGGCGGCCTATGGCTACACCTTC. The chain recombines TRBV20-1 with TRBJ1-2, with a weak D call TRBD1 (5 bases). Germline V gene data show CDR1 as DFQATT and CDR2 as SNEGSKA (reference sequence). Deletions cut 0 bases from V and 4 bases from J, with 9 bases between. The CDR3 has 13 residues.

This clonotype was observed a few times. The chain is built from TRBV7-2 and TRBJ2-7; D gene uncertain. V was trimmed by 5 bases and J by 0 bases, leaving 11 bases between them. The CDR3 totals 14 residues. The V gene's germline CDR1 is SGHTA and CDR2 FQGNSA. CDR3 DNA sequence: TGTGCCAGCAGCCCTAGACTCTCCTCCTACGAGCAGTACTTC. The encoded protein is CASSPRLSSYEQYF.

This clonotype was seen a handful of times. This rearrangement joins TRBV24-1 to TRBJ2-1; 12 nucleotides match TRBD2. The germline V gene has CDR1 KGHDR and CDR2 SFDVKD. J was trimmed by 9 bases and V by 3 bases; bases with no gene match: 11. The CDR3 runs to 17 residues. CDR3 nucleotides: TGTGCCACCAGTGATGCGACTAGCGGGAGAGTAAGTAGTGAGCAGTTCTTC. This encodes CATSDATSGRVSSEQFF.

The chain is built from TRBV5-1 and TRBJ1-5; tentative D call: TRBD1 (5 bases). V dropped 5 bases and J dropped 0 bases, with 12 bases sitting between them. CDR3 length: 15 amino acids. Germline V CDR1 and CDR2: SGHRS, YFSETQ. The CDR3 loop is CASRRDSHSNQPQHF. CDR3 in DNA: TGCGCCAGCAGACGAGACAGTCATAGCAATCAGCCCCAGCATTTT.

J is TRBJ1-2 and V is TRBV29-1; unclear D gene. This CDR3 contains 13 residues. V was shortened by 5 bases and J by 1 base, with 11 bases between the two germline ends. Germline CDR1 and CDR2: SQVTM and ANQGSEA. CDR3 sequence reads: CSVWQPDNYGYTF. CDR3 bases: TGCAGCGTTTGGCAGCCCGATAACTATGGCTACACCTTC.

The rearrangement joins TRBV6-2 or TRBV6-3 to TRBJ2-4; tentatively, D is TRBD2 (6 bases). Trimming left V 2 bases short and J 13 bases short, with 15 bases between. This CDR3 is 13 amino acids long. Germline CDR1 reads MNHEY; CDR2 reads SVGEGT. CDR3 in amino acids: CASSYPLGREQYF. The CDR3 DNA is TGTGCCAGCAGTTACCCCCTTGGACGGGAGCAGTACTTC.

This chain connects TRBV11-2 to TRBJ1-4; no definite D call. The CDR3 has 15 residues. V was cut by 5 bases and J by 5 bases, with 15 bases left in between. CDR1 SGHAT and CDR2 FQNNGV come from the germline V gene. The CDR3 loop reads CASSRSGLPNEKLFF. For the CDR3, the DNA is TGTGCCAGCAGCCGCAGCGGACTTCCGAATGAAAAACTGTTTTTT.

This clonotype was counted a few times. The rearrangement uses TRBV11-2 and TRBJ2-5; 10 bases are shared with TRBD2. Germline V CDR1 and CDR2: SGHAT, FQNNGV. The CDR3 runs to 15 residues. The V segment lost 5 bases and the J segment 2 bases; nucleotides outside the gene matches: 5. The CDR3 is CASSVRTSGQETQYF. In DNA, the CDR3 is TGTGCCAGCAGCGTAAGGACTAGCGGACAAGAGACCCAGTACTTC.

The chain combines TRBV7-2 with TRBJ2-5; 7 bases map to TRBD2. From germline, CDR1 is SGHTA and CDR2 FQGNSA. The CDR3 spans 15 residues. V was pared by 1 base and J by 1 base, with 3 bases of the junction left unmatched. Here the CDR3 DNA reads TGTGCCAGCAGCTTAGAGCGGGACGGCCAAGAGACCCAGTACTTC. Translation: CASSLERDGQETQYF.

The chain recombines TRBV3-1 with TRBJ1-1, with D unclear. The CDR3 loop spans 15 amino acids. Germline assignment: CDR1 LGHDT and CDR2 YNNKEL (reference sequence). V was pared by 1 base and J by 4 bases, with 13 bases between. The CDR3 protein is CASSQANRAATEAFF. The CDR3 DNA is TGTGCCAGCAGCCAAGCTAACCGGGCGGCCACTGAAGCTTTCTTT.

This clonotype was seen repeatedly, ten times or more. The chain has TRBV4-1 and TRBJ1-2; D is unclear. The CDR3 totals 15 residues. Trimming stripped 0 bases from V and 9 bases from J, with 17 bases between. Looked up from germline, CDR1 is MGHRA and CDR2 is YSYEKL. The CDR3, as DNA: TGCGCCAGCAGCCAAGATGGGTCTACGGGCTCGAGCTACACCTTC. It yields the protein CASSQDGSTGSSYTF.

This clonotype has a handful of counts. The chain carries TRBV11-2 and TRBJ2-4, with 12 bases fitting TRBD2. Germline V gene lookup returns CDR1 SGHAT and CDR2 FQNNGV. The CDR3 is made up of 21 amino acids. The V and J ends lost 1 base and 1 base, in that order; junction bases with no gene match: 14. For the CDR3, the DNA is TGTGCCAGCAGCTTAGGGGGGTGGACTAGCGGGACAAATGGGGCCAAAAACATTCAGTACTTC. It is translated as CASSLGGWTSGTNGAKNIQYF.

This clonotype was detected only a few times. The chain links TRBV27 to TRBJ2-5, with D uncertain. The V gene lost 4 bases and the J gene lost 5 bases, with 14 bases spanning the gap. The germline CDR1 and CDR2 sequences are MNHEY and SMNVEV (reference sequence). The CDR3 has 14 residues. The CDR3 nucleotides are TGTGCCAGCAGTTCTTGGACGGCGTCGGAGACCCAGTACTTC. Translated, it gives CASSSWTASETQYF.

The sample holds a few counts of this clonotype. J is TRBJ2-7 and V is TRBV6-6, with TRBD1 matching over 10 bases. This CDR3 is 14 amino acids long. Germline assignment: CDR1 MNHNY and CDR2 SVGAGI (reference sequence). With 5 bases clipped from V and 4 bases from J, the junction kept 5 bases outside the gene matches. This chain's CDR3 is CASSVGQGFYEQYF. The CDR3 DNA follows: TGTGCCAGCAGTGTGGGACAGGGGTTTTACGAGCAGTACTTC.

The CDR3 DNA follows: TGTGCTAGTGGTAGGGACGGATACAATGAGCAGTTCTTC. It encodes CASGRDGYNEQFF. This rearrangement joins TRBV12-5 to TRBJ2-1, with D perhaps matching TRBD1 or TRBD2 (5 bases each). Trimming stripped 5 bases from V and 4 bases from J, with 9 bases between. The CDR3 is 13 amino acids. The germline V gene encodes CDR1 LGHNT and CDR2 FRNRAP.

This clonotype came up a few times. The J gene is TRBJ2-3, the V gene TRBV20-1, with TRBD2 identical over 10 bases. The CDR3 totals 14 residues. Germline-derived CDR1 and CDR2 are DFQATT and SNEGSKA (reference sequence). Trimming cost V 6 bases and J 3 bases; bases outside gene matches: 6. CDR3 amino acids: CSANSGRRTDTQYF. The CDR3 DNA sequence: TGCAGTGCCAATAGCGGGAGGCGAACAGATACGCAGTATTTT.

The gene calls are TRBV20-1 and TRBJ1-1; 8 nucleotides agree with TRBD1. The germline gives CDR1 DFQATT, CDR2 SNEGSKA (reference sequence). The V gene end was trimmed by 3 bases and the J gene end by 5 bases; junction bases not matched to a gene: 8. CDR3 length: 14 residues. The CDR3: CSASFTGGSTEAFF. DNA of the CDR3: TGCAGTGCTAGTTTTACAGGGGGTAGTACTGAAGCTTTCTTT.

The table lists this clonotype with a count of one. The V gene is TRBV3-1, the J gene TRBJ1-6; unclear D gene. Per the germline V gene, CDR1 is LGHDT and CDR2 is YNNKEL (reference sequence). The V end was cut by 3 bases, the J end by 9 bases, with 15 bases between. This CDR3 region has 15 residues. CDR3 coding DNA: TGTGCCAGCAGCCAGATGGACCGACGGGGTTCACCCCTCCACTTT. It codes for CASSQMDRRGSPLHF.

This clonotype was observed a few times. V is TRBV5-4 and J is TRBJ2-1; TRBD1 matches 10 bases. V was pared by 4 bases and J by 8 bases, with 9 bases of the junction left unmatched. The CDR3 has 15 residues. In germline, CDR1 is SGHNT, CDR2 YYREEE (reference sequence). This CDR3 reads CASSPGQGSIDEQFF. CDR3 nucleotide sequence: TGTGCCAGCAGCCCGGGACAGGGGTCAATCGATGAGCAGTTCTTC.

Note on this clonotype: A much more abundant neighbour one base away suggests this may be a read error. The gene calls are TRBV6-5 and TRBJ2-5, with D possibly being TRBD2 (5 bases). The DNA end is more similar to TRBJ2-7, so the J call may be wrong. Germline V gene data show CDR1 as MNHEY and CDR2 as SVGAGI. The CDR3 is 16 residues long. Written as DNA, the CDR3 is TGTGCCAGCAGTTCCAAAAGGCGGGCCCTCTCCCACGAGCAGTACTTC. This gives the protein CASSSKRRALSHEQYF.

This chain's CDR3 is CASSATGTALANVLTF. DNA for the CDR3: TGTGCCAGCAGCGCAACCGGGACGGCCTTGGCCAACGTCCTGACTTTC. J is TRBJ2-6 and V is TRBV7-3; possibly TRBD1 or TRBD2 for D (5 bases each). Germline-derived CDR1 and CDR2 are SGHTA and FQGTGA. Trimming left V 5 bases short and J 6 bases short, with 17 bases between. The CDR3 contains 16 residues.

The V and J genes are TRBV9 and TRBJ2-1, with D tentatively TRBD2 (7 bases). The CDR3 is made up of 15 amino acids. Looked up from germline, CDR1 is SGDLS and CDR2 is YYNGEE. Trimming left V 0 bases short and J 6 bases short, with 13 bases between. CDR3 sequence: CASSVGEGGLNEQFF. In nucleotides, the CDR3 is TGTGCCAGCAGCGTAGGGGAGGGGGGGCTCAATGAGCAGTTCTTC.

The chain employs TRBV4-1 and TRBJ1-5; D is possibly TRBD1 (5 bases). The CDR3 extends over 16 amino acids. The V end lost 5 bases, the J end lost 2 bases, and 16 bases lay between the germline ends. CDR1 is MGHRA, CDR2 YSYEKL, per germline. This CDR3 reads CASSGDSSPGNQPQHF. The CDR3 DNA reads TGCGCCAGCAGCGGGGACTCTTCCCCCGGCAATCAGCCCCAGCATTTT.

For this clonotype: With a much larger clone just one base away, this may be a read error. The CDR3 spells CVSRRASYEQFF. The CDR3, as DNA: TGTGTCAGCAGGAGAGCCTCCTACGAGCAGTTCTTC. The chain is built from TRBV6-5 and TRBJ2-1; D is undetermined. The CDR3 is made up of 12 amino acids. Germline V gives CDR1 MNHEY, CDR2 SVGAGI.

This chain connects TRBV7-8 to TRBJ1-5; perhaps TRBD1 as D (6 bases). This CDR3 contains 17 residues. Germline V CDR1 and CDR2: SGHVS, FQNEAQ. Trimming stripped 7 bases from V and 5 bases from J, with 24 bases between. The CDR3: CASTGEGGPTLDQPQHF. CDR3 nucleotide sequence: TGTGCCAGCACCGGGGAGGGGGGCCCTACCCTAGATCAGCCCCAGCATTTT.

This clonotype was counted between two and nine times. One base away lies a much larger clone, so this may be a sequencing read error. This chain joins TRBV6-6 and TRBJ2-1; 11 nucleotides line up with TRBD2. TRBJ2-7 explains the end of the DNA better; the J call may be wrong. The V gene's germline CDR1 is MNHNY and CDR2 SVGAGI (reference sequence). The CDR3 runs 15 residues. CDR3 sequence (DNA): TGTGCCAGCAGCAGGGGGACTAGCGGTTACAATGAGCAGTACTTC. Its protein product is CASSRGTSGYNEQYF.

This clonotype has only a few counts. The chain recombines TRBV30 with TRBJ2-7, with 10 bases matching TRBD1. This CDR3 spans 12 amino acids. The J segment lost 3 bases and the V segment lost 7 bases, leaving 3 bases of the junction unmatched. Germline V CDR1 and CDR2: GTSNPN, SVGIG (reference sequence). The CDR3 loop is CAFGTGVYEQYF. Written as DNA, the CDR3 is TGTGCCTTCGGGACAGGGGTCTACGAGCAGTACTTC.